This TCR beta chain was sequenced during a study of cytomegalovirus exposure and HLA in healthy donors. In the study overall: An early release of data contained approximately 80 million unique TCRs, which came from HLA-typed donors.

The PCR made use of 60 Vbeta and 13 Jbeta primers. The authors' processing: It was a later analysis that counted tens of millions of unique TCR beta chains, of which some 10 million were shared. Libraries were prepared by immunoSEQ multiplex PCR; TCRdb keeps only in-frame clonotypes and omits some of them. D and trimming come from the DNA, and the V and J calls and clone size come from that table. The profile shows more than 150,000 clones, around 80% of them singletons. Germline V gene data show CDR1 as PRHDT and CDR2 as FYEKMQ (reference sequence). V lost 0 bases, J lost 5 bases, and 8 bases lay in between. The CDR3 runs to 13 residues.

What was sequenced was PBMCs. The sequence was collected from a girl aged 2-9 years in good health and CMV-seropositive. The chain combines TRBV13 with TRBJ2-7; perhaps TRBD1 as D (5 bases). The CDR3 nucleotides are TGTGCCAGCAGCTTAGGCCTCAGGGACGAGCAGTACTTC. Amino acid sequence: CASSLGLRDEQYF. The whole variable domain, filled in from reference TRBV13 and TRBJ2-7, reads AAGVIQSPRHLIKEKRETATLKCYPIPRHDTVYWYQQGPGQDPQFLISFYEKMQSDKGSIPDRFSAQQFSDYHSELNMSSLELGDSALYFCASSLGLRDEQYFGPGTRLTVT.